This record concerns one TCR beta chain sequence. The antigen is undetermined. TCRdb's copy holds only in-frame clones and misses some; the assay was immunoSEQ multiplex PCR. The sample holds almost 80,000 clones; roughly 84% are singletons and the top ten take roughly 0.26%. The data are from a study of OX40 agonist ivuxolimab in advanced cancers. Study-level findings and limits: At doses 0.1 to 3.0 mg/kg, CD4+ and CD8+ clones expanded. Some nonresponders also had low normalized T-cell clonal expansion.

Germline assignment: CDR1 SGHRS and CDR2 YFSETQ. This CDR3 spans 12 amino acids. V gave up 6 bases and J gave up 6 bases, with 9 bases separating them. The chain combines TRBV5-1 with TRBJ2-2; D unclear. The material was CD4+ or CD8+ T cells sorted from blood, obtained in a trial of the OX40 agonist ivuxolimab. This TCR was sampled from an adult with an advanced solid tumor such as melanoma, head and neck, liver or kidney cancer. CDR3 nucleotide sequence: TGCGCCAGCATGACGGGCTCCGGGGAGCTGTTTTTT. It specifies CASMTGSGELFF.